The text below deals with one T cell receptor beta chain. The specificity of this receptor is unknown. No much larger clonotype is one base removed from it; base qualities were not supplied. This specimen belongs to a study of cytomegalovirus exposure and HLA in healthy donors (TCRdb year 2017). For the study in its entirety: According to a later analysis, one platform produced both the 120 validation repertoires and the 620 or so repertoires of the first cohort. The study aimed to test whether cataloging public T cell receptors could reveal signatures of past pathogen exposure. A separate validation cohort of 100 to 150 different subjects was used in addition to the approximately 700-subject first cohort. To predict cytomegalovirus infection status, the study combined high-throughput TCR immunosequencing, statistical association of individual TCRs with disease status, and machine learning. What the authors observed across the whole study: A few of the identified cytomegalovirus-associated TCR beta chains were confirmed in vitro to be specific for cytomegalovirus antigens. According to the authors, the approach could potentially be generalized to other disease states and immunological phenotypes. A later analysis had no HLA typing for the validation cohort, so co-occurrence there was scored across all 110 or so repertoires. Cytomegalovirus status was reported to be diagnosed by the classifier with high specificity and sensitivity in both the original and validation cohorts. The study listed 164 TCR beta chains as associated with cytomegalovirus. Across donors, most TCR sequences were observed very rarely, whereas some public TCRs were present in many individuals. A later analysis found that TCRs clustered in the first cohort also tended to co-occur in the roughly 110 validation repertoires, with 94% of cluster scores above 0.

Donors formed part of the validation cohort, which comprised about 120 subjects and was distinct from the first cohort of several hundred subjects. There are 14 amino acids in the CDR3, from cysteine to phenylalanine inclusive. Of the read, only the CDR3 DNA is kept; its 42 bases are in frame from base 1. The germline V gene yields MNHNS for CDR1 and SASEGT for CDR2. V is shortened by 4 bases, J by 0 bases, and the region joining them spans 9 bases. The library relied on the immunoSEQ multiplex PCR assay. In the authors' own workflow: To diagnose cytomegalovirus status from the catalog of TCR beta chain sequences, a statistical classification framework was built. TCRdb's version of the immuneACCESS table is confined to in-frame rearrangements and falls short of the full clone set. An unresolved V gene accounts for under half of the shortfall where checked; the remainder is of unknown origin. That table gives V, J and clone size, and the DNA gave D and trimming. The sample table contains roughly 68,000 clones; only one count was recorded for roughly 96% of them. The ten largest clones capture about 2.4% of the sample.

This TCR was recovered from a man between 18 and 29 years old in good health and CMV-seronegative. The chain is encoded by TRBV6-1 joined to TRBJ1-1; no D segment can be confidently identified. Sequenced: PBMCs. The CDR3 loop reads CASSVGRLNTEAFF. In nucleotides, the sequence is TGTGCCAGCAGTGTGGGCAGGCTGAACACTGAAGCTTTCTTT.